These T cell receptor beta chains were read from a single sample in a study of T cells in Graves' hyperthyroidism and ophthalmopathy. From the multiplex PCR reads, TCRdb called clonotypes with MiXCR, one entry per CDR3 protein. This sample carries 300,000 or so distinct CDR3 sequences, 16% of them seen once, and the ten largest clones take around 34%. The sample taken for sequencing was blood. The receptors derive from a man aged 30-40 years with Graves' hyperthyroidism. The CDR3 runs from the conserved cysteine through the conserved F or W. The order of the fields is D gene, J gene, clone size, CDR3 length, V gene, CDR3 protein, CDR3 DNA. The D gene is left open where the match is weak. Not all rows give a size; the values are once, few, many and, for expanded clones, a class.

NA,TRBJ1-3,few,13,TRBV2,CASSEVSRNTIYF,TGTGCCAGCAGTGAAGTTTCGAGGAACACCATATATTTT
NA,TRBJ1-5,NA,14,TRBV20-1,CSAPTGGSNQPQHF,TGCAGTGCCCCCACGGGGGGTAGCAATCAGCCCCAGCATTTT
TRBD2,TRBJ2-3,few,11,TRBV6-1,CASRGTSGRYF,TGTGCCAGCAGGGGAACTAGCGGGAGGTATTTT
NA,TRBJ1-6,NA,15,TRBV4-1,CASSQEQEWDSPLHF,TGCGCCAGCAGCCAAGAGCAGGAGTGGGATTCACCCCTCCACTTT
NA,TRBJ2-3,many,14,TRBV2,CASPRSPQGDTQYF,TGTGCCAGCCCCAGAAGCCCCCAGGGAGATACGCAGTATTTT
TRBD1,TRBJ2-3,many,14,TRBV11-3,CASSSGTVTDTQYF,TGTGCCAGCAGCTCCGGGACAGTCACAGATACGCAGTATTTT
NA,TRBJ1-1,many,10,TRBV29-1,CSVDLAEAFF,TGCAGCGTTGACTTGGCTGAAGCTTTCTTT
NA,TRBJ1-1,NA,12,TRBV13,CASSFRRFEAFF,TGTGCCAGCAGCTTCCGACGGTTTGAAGCTTTCTTT
NA,TRBJ2-2,many,16,TRBV6-1,CASSRDRPSITGELFF,TGTGCCAGCTCTCGCGACCGACCGAGTATCACCGGGGAGCTGTTTTTT
NA,TRBJ1-1,NA,15,TRBV30,CAWTPPPQGNTEAFF,TGTGCCTGGACCCCCCCCCCCCAGGGTAACACTGAAGCTTTCTTT
NA,TRBJ2-6,many,14,TRBV28,CASGSHSGANVLTF,TGTGCCAGCGGGTCCCACTCTGGGGCCAACGTCCTGACTTTC
NA,TRBJ1-1,NA,19,TRBV12-5,CASGLVRWAGREGDTEAFF,TGTGCTAGTGGTTTGGTACGCTGGGCAGGACGAGAGGGTGACACTGAAGCTTTCTTT
TRBD2,TRBJ2-3,many,14,TRBV29-1,CSVGLVSSTDTQYF,TGCAGCGTGGGACTAGTTTCCTCCACAGATACGCAGTATTTT
TRBD1,TRBJ2-7,many,13,TRBV18,CASSQSTGVEQYF,TGTGCCAGCTCACAATCGACAGGGGTCGAGCAGTACTTC
NA,TRBJ1-4,NA,16,TRBV6-1,CASSVDYGTTNEKLFF,TGTGCCAGCAGCGTCGATTACGGTACAACTAATGAAAAACTGTTTTTT
NA,TRBJ2-7,many,13,TRBV11-2,CASSPGLLYEQYF,TGTGCCAGCAGCCCCGGGCTGTTGTACGAGCAGTACTTC
NA,TRBJ1-1,NA,13,TRBV28,CASSWAWEPEAFF,TGTGCCAGCAGTTGGGCTTGGGAACCTGAAGCTTTCTTT
NA,TRBJ2-6,many,14,TRBV11-2,CASSLQGGANVLTF,TGTGCCAGCAGCTTACAGGGTGGGGCCAACGTCCTGACTTTC
TRBD1,TRBJ1-1,NA,19,TRBV12-3/TRBV12-4,CASSPTPGQGFLTNTEAFF,TGTGCCAGCTCCCCGACGCCGGGACAGGGGTTTTTAACGAACACTGAAGCTTTCTTT
NA,TRBJ2-3,few,15,TRBV9,CASSVEGRPTDTQYF,TGTGCCAGCAGCGTAGAAGGCAGACCCACAGATACGCAGTATTTT
NA,TRBJ2-5,few,14,TRBV24-1,CATSDFPGVGTQYF,TGTGCCACCAGTGATTTTCCGGGGGTGGGGACCCAGTACTTC
NA,TRBJ1-2,many,15,TRBV10-2,CASSQGLGTNYGYTF,TGCGCCAGTAGCCAGGGACTAGGAACAAACTATGGCTACACCTTC
TRBD1,TRBJ2-7,medium-sized,15,TRBV11-2,CASSVGTGTAYEQYF,TGTGCCAGCAGCGTTGGGACAGGAACCGCCTACGAGCAGTACTTC
NA,TRBJ2-5,NA,14,TRBV19,CASSPGTAYETQYF,TGTGCCAGTAGTCCCGGGACGGCGTATGAGACCCAGTACTTC
TRBD1,TRBJ1-5,NA,13,TRBV19,CTSRPGQNQPQHF,TGTACCAGTCGACCGGGACAGAATCAGCCCCAGCATTTT
NA,TRBJ2-2,few,13,TRBV19,CASSIVRTGELFF,TGTGCCAGTAGTATAGTTCGGACCGGGGAGCTGTTTTTT
TRBD2,TRBJ2-7,few,17,TRBV19,CASSPGRLAGGGYEQYF,TGTGCCAGTAGTCCCGGGCGTTTAGCGGGAGGGGGCTACGAGCAGTACTTC
TRBD2,TRBJ2-3,NA,12,TRBV5-6,CASRGLADTQYF,TGTGCCAGCAGGGGACTAGCAGATACGCAGTATTTT
NA,TRBJ2-7,few,14,TRBV7-4,CASSPRQGQCEQYF,TGTGCCAGCAGCCCACGGCAGGGGCAGTGTGAGCAGTACTTC
TRBD1,TRBJ1-1,few,15,TRBV9,CASSVGPGGFTEAFF,TGTGCCAGCAGCGTAGGCCCAGGGGGCTTCACTGAAGCTTTCTTT